One T cell receptor beta chain is described in this entry. The target antigen is unknown. The primer mix had 60 Vbeta and 13 Jbeta primers. The protocol was immunoSEQ multiplex PCR, while the TCRdb copy is restricted to in-frame clones and leaves out a portion. Of roughly 160,000 clones in the sample, roughly 76% were seen once. The data stem from a study of cytomegalovirus exposure and HLA in healthy donors. Overall study findings and caveats: According to an earlier analysis, most TCR beta V segments yielded productive rearrangements about 90% or about 30% of the time.

Germline-derived CDR1 and CDR2 are PRHDT and FYEKMQ (reference sequence). V dropped 3 bases and J dropped 6; count of bases not matched to a gene: 12. CDR3 length equals 17 residues. The source of this sequence is a woman aged 50 to 60 in good health and CMV-seronegative. The chain is built from TRBV13 and TRBJ2-1, with 9 bases aligning to TRBD2. What was sequenced was PBMCs. Written as DNA, the CDR3 is TGTGCCAGCAGCTTGGCGACGGGACTAGCCTTACCCAATGAGCAGTTCTTC. As protein: CASSLATGLALPNEQFF.